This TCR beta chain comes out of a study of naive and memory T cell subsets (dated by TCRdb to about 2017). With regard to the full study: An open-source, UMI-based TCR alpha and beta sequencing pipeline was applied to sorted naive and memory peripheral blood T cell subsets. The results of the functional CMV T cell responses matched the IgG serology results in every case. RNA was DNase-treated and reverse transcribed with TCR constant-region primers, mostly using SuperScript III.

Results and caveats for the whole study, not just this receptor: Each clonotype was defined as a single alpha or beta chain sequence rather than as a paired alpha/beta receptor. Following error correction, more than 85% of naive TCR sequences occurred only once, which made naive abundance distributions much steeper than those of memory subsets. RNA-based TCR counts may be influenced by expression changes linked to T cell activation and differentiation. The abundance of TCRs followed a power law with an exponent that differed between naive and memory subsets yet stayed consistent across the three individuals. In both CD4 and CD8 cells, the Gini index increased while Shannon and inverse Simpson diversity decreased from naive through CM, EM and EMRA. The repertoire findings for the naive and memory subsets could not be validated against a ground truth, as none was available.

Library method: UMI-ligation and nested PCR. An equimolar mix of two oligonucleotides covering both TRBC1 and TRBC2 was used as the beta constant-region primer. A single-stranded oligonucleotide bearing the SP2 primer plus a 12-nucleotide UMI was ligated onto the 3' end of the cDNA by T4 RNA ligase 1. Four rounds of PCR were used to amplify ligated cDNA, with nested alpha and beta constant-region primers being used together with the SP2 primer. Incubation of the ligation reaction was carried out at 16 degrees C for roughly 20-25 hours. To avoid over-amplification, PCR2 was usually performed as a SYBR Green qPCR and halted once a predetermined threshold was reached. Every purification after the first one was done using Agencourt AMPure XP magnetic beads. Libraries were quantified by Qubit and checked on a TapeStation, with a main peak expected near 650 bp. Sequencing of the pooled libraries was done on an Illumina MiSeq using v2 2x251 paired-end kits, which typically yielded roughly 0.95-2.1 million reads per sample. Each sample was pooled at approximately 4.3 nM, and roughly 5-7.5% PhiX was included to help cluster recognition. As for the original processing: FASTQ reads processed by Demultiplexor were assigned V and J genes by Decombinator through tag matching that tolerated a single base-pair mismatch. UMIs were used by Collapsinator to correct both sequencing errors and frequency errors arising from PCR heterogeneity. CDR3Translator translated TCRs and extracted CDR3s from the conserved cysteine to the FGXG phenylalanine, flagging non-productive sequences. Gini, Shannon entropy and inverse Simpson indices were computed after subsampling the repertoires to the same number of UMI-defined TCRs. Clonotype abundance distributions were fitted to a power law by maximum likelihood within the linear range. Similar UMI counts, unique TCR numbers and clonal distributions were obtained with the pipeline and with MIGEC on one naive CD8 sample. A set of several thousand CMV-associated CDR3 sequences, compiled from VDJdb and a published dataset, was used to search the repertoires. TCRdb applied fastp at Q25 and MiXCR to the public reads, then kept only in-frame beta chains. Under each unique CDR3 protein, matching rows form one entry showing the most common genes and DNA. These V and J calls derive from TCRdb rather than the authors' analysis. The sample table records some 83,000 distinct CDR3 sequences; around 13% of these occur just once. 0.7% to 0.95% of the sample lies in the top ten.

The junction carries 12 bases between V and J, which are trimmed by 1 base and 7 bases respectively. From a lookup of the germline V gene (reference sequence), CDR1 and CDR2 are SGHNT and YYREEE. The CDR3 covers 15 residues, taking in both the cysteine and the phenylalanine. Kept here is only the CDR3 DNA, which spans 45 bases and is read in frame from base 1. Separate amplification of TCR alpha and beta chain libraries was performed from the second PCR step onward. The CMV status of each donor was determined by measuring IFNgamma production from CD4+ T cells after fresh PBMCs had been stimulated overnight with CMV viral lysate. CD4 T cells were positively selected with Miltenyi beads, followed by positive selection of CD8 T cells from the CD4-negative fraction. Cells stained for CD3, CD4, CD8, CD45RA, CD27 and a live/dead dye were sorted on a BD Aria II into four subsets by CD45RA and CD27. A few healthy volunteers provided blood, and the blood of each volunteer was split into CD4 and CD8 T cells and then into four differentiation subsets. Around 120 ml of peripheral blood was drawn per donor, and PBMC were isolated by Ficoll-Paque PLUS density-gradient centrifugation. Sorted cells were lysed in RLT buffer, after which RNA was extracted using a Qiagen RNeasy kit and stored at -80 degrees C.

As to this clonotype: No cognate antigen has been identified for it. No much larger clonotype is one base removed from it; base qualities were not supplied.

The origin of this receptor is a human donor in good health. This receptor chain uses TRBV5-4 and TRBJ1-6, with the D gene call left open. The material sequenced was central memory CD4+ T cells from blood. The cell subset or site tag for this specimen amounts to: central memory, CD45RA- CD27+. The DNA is TGTGCCAGCAGCTTGAATGGTCAGACAAATTCACCCCTCCACTTT. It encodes CASSLNGQTNSPLHF.